Following are 9 T cell receptor beta chains from one sample sequenced in a study of T cell changes during pregnancy in multiple sclerosis. Sequenced by immunoSEQ multiplex PCR; TCRdb stores in-frame clones only, minus some. This table has 70,000 or so clones, under 95% appearing once. This specimen consisted of peripheral blood, obtained in the third trimester of pregnancy. The receptor source for this set is a female donor with multiple sclerosis, enrolled in a pregnancy study.

The CDR3 nucleotides read TGTGCCAGCAGCTTCGACTGGGGGGCCTACGAGCAGTACTTC. It is translated as CASSFDWGAYEQYF. The chain recombines TRBV6-5 with TRBJ2-7; possibly TRBD2 for D (6 bases). In germline, CDR1 is MNHEY, CDR2 SVGAGI. The CDR3 is made up of 14 amino acids. V was pared by 6 bases and J by 2 bases, with 14 bases between.

V usage is TRBV7-9 and J usage is TRBJ1-2; D possibly corresponds to TRBD1 (5 bases). CDR3 length: 14 amino acids. The V gene's germline CDR1 is SEHNR and CDR2 FQNEAQ (reference sequence). V was clipped by 8 bases and J by 0 bases, with 13 bases between them. CDR3 nucleotide sequence: TGTGCCAGCGTATGGGGCCAAACTAACTATGGCTACACCTTC. Translation gives CASVWGQTNYGYTF. Full variable domain (rest looked up from reference TRBV7-9 and TRBJ1-2): DTGVSQNPRHKITKRGQNVTFRCDPISEHNRLYWYRQTLGQGPEFLTYFQNEAQLEKSRLLSDRFSAERPKGSFSTLEIQRTEQGDSAMYLCASVWGQTNYGYTFGSGTRLTVV.

V usage is TRBV29-1 and J usage is TRBJ2-5; TRBD1 aligns across 7 bases. Germline V gives CDR1 SQVTM, CDR2 ANQGSEA. Germline trimming cut 6 bases from V and 3 bases from J; bases unmatched to any gene: 10. The CDR3 extends over 14 amino acids. The CDR3 sequence: CSVWAETGKETQYF. CDR3 in DNA: TGCAGCGTCTGGGCAGAGACAGGGAAAGAGACCCAGTACTTC.

The chain carries TRBV10-3 and TRBJ1-1; tentatively, D is TRBD1 (5 bases). The CDR3 consists of 17 residues. V dropped 3 bases and J dropped 6 bases, with 23 bases sitting between them. Germline loops: CDR1 ENHRY, CDR2 SYGVKD. The CDR3 bases are TGTGCCATCAGTGAAACCCCCGGCGGGCAGGCGGGGCCTGAAGCTTTCTTT. The encoded protein is CAISETPGGQAGPEAFF.

This sequence joins TRBV19 and TRBJ1-6; TRBD1 agrees at 7 bases. Trimming took 6 bases from V and 4 from J; bases not matched to a gene: 3. Looked up from germline, CDR1 is LNHDA and CDR2 is SQIVND (reference sequence). This CDR3 spans 14 amino acids. CDR3 sequence reads: CASSQGDYNSPLHF. CDR3 DNA sequence: TGTGCCAGTAGCCAGGGGGATTATAATTCACCCCTCCACTTT. The full variable domain, its missing parts supplied by reference TRBV19 and TRBJ1-6, is DGGITQSPKYLFRKEGQNVTLSCEQNLNHDAMYWYRQDPGQGLRLIYYSQIVNDFQKGDIAEGYSVSREKKESFPLTVTSAQKNPTAFYLCASSQGDYNSPLHFGNGTRLTVT.

The rearrangement uses TRBV13 and TRBJ2-5; 10 positions match TRBD2. The germline V gene has CDR1 PRHDT and CDR2 FYEKMQ (reference sequence). The CDR3 contains 17 residues. Trimming took 5 bases from V and 0 from J; bases not matched to a gene: 9. Here the CDR3 DNA reads TGTGCCAGCAGCCCTTCGACTAGCGGGCCGTACCAAGAGACCCAGTACTTC. Its protein product is CASSPSTSGPYQETQYF. The full variable domain, completed using reference TRBV13 and TRBJ2-5, is AAGVIQSPRHLIKEKRETATLKCYPIPRHDTVYWYQQGPGQDPQFLISFYEKMQSDKGSIPDRFSAQQFSDYHSELNMSSLELGDSALYFCASSPSTSGPYQETQYFGPGTRLLVL.

The rearrangement joins TRBV7-6 to TRBJ2-1; 11 bases align to TRBD2. Per the germline V gene, CDR1 is SGHVS and CDR2 is FNYEAQ. CDR3 length equals 13 residues. The V gene end was trimmed by 7 bases and the J gene end by 7 bases; junction bases not matched to a gene: 3. CDR3 loop: CASNLAGGNEQFF. The DNA of the CDR3 is TGTGCCAGCAATCTAGCGGGGGGTAATGAGCAGTTCTTC.

The gene calls are TRBV20-1 and TRBJ2-7; the D is unclear. V was clipped by 6 bases and J by 8 bases, with 14 bases between them. In germline, CDR1 is DFQATT, CDR2 SNEGSKA (reference sequence). The CDR3 consists of 11 residues. CDR3 sequence: CSAGTAAKQYF. CDR3 coding DNA: TGCAGTGCAGGTACAGCCGCCAAGCAGTACTTC.

The chain employs TRBV9 and TRBJ1-2, with 7 bases fitting TRBD1. This CDR3 is 18 amino acids long. V was pared by 0 bases and J by 2 bases, with 13 bases of the junction left unmatched. CDR1 and CDR2 (germline): SGDLS, YYNGEE. The CDR3 region has the DNA TGTGCCAGCAGCGTAGCAGGAGACCAGGGGGAATGGAACTATGGCTACACCTTC. Its translation: CASSVAGDQGEWNYGYTF.